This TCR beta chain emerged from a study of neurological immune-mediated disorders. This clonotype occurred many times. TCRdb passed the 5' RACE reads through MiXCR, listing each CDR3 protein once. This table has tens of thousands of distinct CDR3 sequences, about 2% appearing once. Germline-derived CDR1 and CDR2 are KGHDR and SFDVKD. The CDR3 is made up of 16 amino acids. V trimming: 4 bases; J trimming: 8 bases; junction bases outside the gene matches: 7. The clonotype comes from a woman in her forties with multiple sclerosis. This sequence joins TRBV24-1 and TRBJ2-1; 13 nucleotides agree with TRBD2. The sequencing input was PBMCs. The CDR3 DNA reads TGTGCCACCAGTGACCAGACTAGCGGGGGGATCGATGAGCAGTTCTTC. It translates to CATSDQTSGGIDEQFF.